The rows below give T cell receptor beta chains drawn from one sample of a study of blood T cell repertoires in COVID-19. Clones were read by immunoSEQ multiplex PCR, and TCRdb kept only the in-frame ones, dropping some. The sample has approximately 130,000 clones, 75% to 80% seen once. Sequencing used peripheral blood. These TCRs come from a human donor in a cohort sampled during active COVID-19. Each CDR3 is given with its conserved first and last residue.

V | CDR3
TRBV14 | CASSQARTSDSYEQYF
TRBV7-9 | CASSLVRGRNEQYF
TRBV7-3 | CASSFGPRGSPLHF
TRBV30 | CAWSVSGNEQYF
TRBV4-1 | CASSQVSEVSVEQYF
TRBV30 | CAWDHQGSNSPLHF
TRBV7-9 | CASSPPPSGTYNEQFF
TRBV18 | CASSPRDYRGSFYEQYF
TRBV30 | CAWSYTGSLIQPLHF
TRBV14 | CASSQDHGGIPQGYF
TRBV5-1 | CASSLMRQGPDEQFF
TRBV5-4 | CASSPVGVNYGYTF